This T cell receptor beta chain was sequenced for a study of T cells in Graves' hyperthyroidism and ophthalmopathy. Study summary: Peripheral blood samples were taken at initial diagnosis, prior to any treatment.

Isolation of PBMCs was performed on around 9.7 ml fresh peripheral blood. Amplification yielded TCR beta CDR3 regions, with RNA transcripts as the source. TCR CDR3 regions were first amplified by RT-PCR with HTBI primers. TCRdb re-called the multiplex PCR reads with MiXCR, one entry per CDR3 protein. The sample carries roughly 500,000 distinct CDR3 sequences, about 15% recorded once. Whole-study results and caveats: Ophthalmopathy was separated from stable hyperthyroidism by a 13 V-J model. The model foresaw ophthalmopathy a median 6.5 months prior to onset.

CDR1 is MDHEN, CDR2 SYDVKM, per germline. The V and J ends lost 2 bases and 8 bases, in that order; junction bases with no gene match: 9. The CDR3 covers 16 residues. As concerns this clonotype: No antigen is known for it.

V and J are TRBV28 and TRBJ1-2, with TRBD1 matching over 12 bases. What was sequenced was blood. The receptor's source is a young woman with Graves' ophthalmopathy. The CDR3 here is CASSLGGQGAFGGYTF. CDR3 sequence (DNA): TGTGCCAGCAGTTTAGGGGGACAGGGGGCGTTTGGCGGCTACACCTTC.